This T cell receptor (beta chain) is from a study of technical replicates of blood from four donors. TCRdb's table, derived via immunoSEQ multiplex PCR, lists solely in-frame clones and lacks some. Among about 100,000 clones listed, around 96% were seen once. CDR1 is SGHDT and CDR2 is YYEEEE in the germline V gene. This CDR3 contains 13 residues. J was trimmed by 9 bases and V by 1 base; bases with no gene match: 6. This chain links TRBV5-6 with TRBJ1-2, with TRBD1 identical over 7 bases. The clonotype comes from a human donor in good health. Material: T cells isolated from PBMCs. The CDR3, as DNA: TGTGCCAGCAGCTTGATCCAGGGGGAAAGCTACACCTTC. Protein: CASSLIQGESYTF.